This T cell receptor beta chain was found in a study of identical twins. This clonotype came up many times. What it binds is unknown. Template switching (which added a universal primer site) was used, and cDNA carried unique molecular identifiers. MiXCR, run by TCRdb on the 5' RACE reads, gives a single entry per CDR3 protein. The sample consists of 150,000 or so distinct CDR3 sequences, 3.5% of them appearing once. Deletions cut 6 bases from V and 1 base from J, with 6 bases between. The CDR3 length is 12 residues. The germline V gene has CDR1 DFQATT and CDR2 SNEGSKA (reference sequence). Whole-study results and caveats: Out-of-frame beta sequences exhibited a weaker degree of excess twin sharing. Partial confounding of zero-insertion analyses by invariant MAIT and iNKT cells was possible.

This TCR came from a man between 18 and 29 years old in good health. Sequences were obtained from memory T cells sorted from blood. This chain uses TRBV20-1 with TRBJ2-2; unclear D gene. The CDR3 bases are TGCAGTGCCACACGGAACACCGGGGAGCTGTTTTTT. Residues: CSATRNTGELFF.